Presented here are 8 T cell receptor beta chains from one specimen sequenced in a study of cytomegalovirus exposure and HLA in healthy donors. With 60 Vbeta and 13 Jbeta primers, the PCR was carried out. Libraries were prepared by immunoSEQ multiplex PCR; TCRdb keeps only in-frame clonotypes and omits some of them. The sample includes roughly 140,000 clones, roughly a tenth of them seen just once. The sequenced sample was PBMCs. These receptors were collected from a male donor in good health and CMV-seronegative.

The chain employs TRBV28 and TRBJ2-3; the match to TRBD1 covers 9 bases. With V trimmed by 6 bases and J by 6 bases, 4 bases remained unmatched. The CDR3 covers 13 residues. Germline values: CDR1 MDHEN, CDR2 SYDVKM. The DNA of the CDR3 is TGTGCCAGCAGCACAGGGGGCGAGGATACGCAGTATTTT. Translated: CASSTGGEDTQYF.

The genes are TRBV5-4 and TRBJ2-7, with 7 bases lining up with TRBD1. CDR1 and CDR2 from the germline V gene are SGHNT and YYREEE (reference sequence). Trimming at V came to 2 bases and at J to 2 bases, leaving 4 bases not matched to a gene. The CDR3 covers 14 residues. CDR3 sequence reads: CASSFRDRPYEQYF. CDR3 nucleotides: TGTGCCAGCAGCTTCCGGGACAGACCCTACGAGCAGTACTTC. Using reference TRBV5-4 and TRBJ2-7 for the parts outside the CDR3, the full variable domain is ETGVTQSPTHLIKTRGQQVTLRCSSQSGHNTVSWYQQALGQGPQFIFQYYREEENGRGNFPPRFSGLQFPNYSSELNVNALELDDSALYLCASSFRDRPYEQYFGPGTRLTVT.

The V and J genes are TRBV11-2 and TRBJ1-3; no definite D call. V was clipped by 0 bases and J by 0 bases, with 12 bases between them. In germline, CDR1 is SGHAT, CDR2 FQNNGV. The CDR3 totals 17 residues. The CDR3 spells CASSLDDGPVSGNTIYF. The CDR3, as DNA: TGTGCCAGCAGCTTAGATGATGGGCCAGTCTCTGGAAACACCATATATTTT.

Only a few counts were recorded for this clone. The CDR3 here is CASSLGTGLNTEAFF. CDR3 in DNA: TGCGCCAGCAGCTTGGGGACAGGGCTGAACACTGAAGCTTTCTTT. The V call is TRBV5-1, the J call TRBJ1-1; 8 nucleotides line up with TRBD1. The germline gives CDR1 SGHRS, CDR2 YFSETQ. The CDR3 runs to 15 residues. V shed 0 bases and J 0 bases; nucleotides not matched to a gene: 1. Combining the CDR3 with reference TRBV5-1 and TRBJ1-1 gives the whole variable domain KAGVTQTPRYLIKTRGQQVTLSCSPISGHRSVSWYQQTPGQGLQFLFEYFSETQRNKGNFPGRFSGRQFSNSRSEMNVSTLELGDSALYLCASSLGTGLNTEAFFGQGTRLTVV.

CDR3 protein: CATTPGQPYEQYF. CDR3 DNA sequence: TGTGCCACGACGCCCGGACAGCCCTACGAGCAGTACTTC. V is TRBV28 and J is TRBJ2-7, with D possibly being TRBD1 (6 bases). The CDR3 has 13 amino acids. CDR1 is MDHEN and CDR2 is SYDVKM in the germline V gene. V lost 10 bases to trimming and J lost 2 bases, with 15 bases between them.

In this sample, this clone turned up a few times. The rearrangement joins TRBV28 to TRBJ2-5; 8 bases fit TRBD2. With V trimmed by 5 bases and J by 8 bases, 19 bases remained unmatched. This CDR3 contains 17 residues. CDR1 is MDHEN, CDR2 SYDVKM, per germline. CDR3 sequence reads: CASSPGGLAGGTVTQYF. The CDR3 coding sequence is TGTGCCAGCAGTCCGGGTGGGTTGGCGGGGGGAACAGTTACCCAGTACTTC.

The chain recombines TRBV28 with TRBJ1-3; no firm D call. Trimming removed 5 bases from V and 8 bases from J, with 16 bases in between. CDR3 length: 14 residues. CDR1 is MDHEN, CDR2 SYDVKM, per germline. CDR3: CASSVLRERDTIYF. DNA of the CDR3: TGTGCCAGCAGTGTCTTGAGGGAGAGGGACACCATATATTTT. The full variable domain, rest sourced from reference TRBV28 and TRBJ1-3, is DVKVTQSSRYLVKRTGEKVFLECVQDMDHENMFWYRQDPGLGLRLIYFSYDVKMKEKGDIPEGYSVSREKKERFSLILESASTNQTSMYLCASSVLRERDTIYFGEGSWLTVV.

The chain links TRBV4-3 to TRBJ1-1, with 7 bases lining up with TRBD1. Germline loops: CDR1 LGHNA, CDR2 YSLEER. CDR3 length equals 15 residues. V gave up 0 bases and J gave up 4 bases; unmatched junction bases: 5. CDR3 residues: CASSQDTGVLTEAFF. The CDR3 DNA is TGCGCCAGCAGCCAAGATACAGGGGTTCTCACTGAAGCTTTCTTT.